This entry lists 29 T cell receptor beta chains sequenced from one sample in a study of Ad26.COV2.S vaccination and SARS-CoV-2 variants. The treatment is: around 19 received Ad26.COV2.S at low or high dose, single or two shots; about 5 received placebo; per-sample allocation not given. Vaccine and placebo recipients were sampled on day 63 after the first injection. The data were produced by immunoSEQ multiplex PCR, yet TCRdb's version contains in-frame clones alone and is incomplete. The sample includes a few hundred thousand clones, about four fifths of them seen just once. Sample: peripheral blood, taken in a trial of Ad26.COV2.S vaccine versus placebo. All receptors come from a person between 18 and 65 years old who received the Ad26.COV2.S COVID-19 vaccine or a placebo.

On this clone itself: The same CDR3 also results from other DNA sequences found in this sample. The chain uses TRBV11-2 and TRBJ2-3; D unresolved. V gave up 5 bases and J gave up 3 bases, with 6 bases separating them. The CDR3 has 12 amino acids. Germline CDR1 and CDR2: SGHAT and FQNNGV. The CDR3 DNA is TGTGCCAGCAGCGTCTCTACAGATACGCAGTATTTT. It encodes CASSVSTDTQYF. Full variable domain (outside the CDR3, taken from reference TRBV11-2 and TRBJ2-3): EAGVAQSPRYKIIEKRQSVAFWCNPISGHATLYWYQQILGQGPKLLIQFQNNGVVDDSQLPKDRFSAERLKGVDSTLKIQPAKLEDSAVYLCASSVSTDTQYFGPGTRLTVL.

This clone is a singleton in its sample. The chain joins TRBV6-5 to TRBJ2-7, with no clear D. CDR1 is MNHEY, CDR2 SVGAGI, per germline. Trimming removed 2 bases from V and 0 bases from J, with 11 bases in between. This CDR3 is built from 15 residues. The CDR3 coding sequence is TGTGCCAGCAGTTACGGGCAGAGGAGCTCCTACGAGCAGTACTTC. It translates to CASSYGQRSSYEQYF.

The chain uses TRBV7-6 and TRBJ1-5; D remains unclear. The length of the CDR3 is 13 residues. The germline V gene has CDR1 SGHVS and CDR2 FNYEAQ. Between the trimmed V and J ends, which lost 6 bases and 9 bases, there was a span of 15 bases. CDR3 coding DNA: TGTGCCAGCAGTGCGTTAGGACTTTGGCCCCAGCATTTT. The encoded protein is CASSALGLWPQHF.

This clone showed up just once. The J gene is TRBJ2-1, the V gene TRBV5-1, with 8 bases that match TRBD2. The germline V gene has CDR1 SGHRS and CDR2 YFSETQ. CDR3 length equals 15 residues. V shed 4 bases and J 10 bases; nucleotides not matched to a gene: 13. The CDR3 loop reads CASSPGTSAFGEQFF. CDR3 sequence (DNA): TGCGCCAGCAGCCCCGGGACTAGTGCCTTTGGCGAGCAGTTCTTC.

The chain uses TRBV12-3 or TRBV12-4 and TRBJ1-2; no clear D. The ends were cut back, 5 bases at V and 2 bases at J, with 9 bases in the middle. The CDR3 spans 13 residues. The CDR3 sequence is CASSPLGNYGYTF. The CDR3 DNA follows: TGTGCCAGCAGTCCCTTAGGAAACTATGGCTACACCTTC.

The rearrangement links TRBV2 to TRBJ1-6; TRBD1 agrees at 7 bases. CDR3 length equals 17 residues. V shed 6 bases, J shed 5 bases, and the junction held 13 bases outside the gene matches. Germline V CDR1 and CDR2: SNHLY, FYNNEI. This CDR3 reads CASRGSVGGQHNSPLHF. DNA of the CDR3: TGTGCCAGCAGAGGGTCTGTAGGGGGACAGCATAATTCACCCCTCCACTTT.

This clone was counted a few times. The chain carries TRBV27 and TRBJ2-5; TRBD1 aligns across 7 bases. V shed 6 bases and J 5 bases; nucleotides not matched to a gene: 9. The CDR3 runs 14 residues. Germline CDR1 MNHEY, CDR2 SMNVEV (reference sequence). This CDR3 is CASSTLTGLETQYF. DNA for the CDR3: TGTGCCAGCAGCACCCTGACAGGGCTGGAGACCCAGTACTTC.

This clone turned up a few times. The chain joins TRBV5-4 to TRBJ2-7; TRBD2 aligns across 7 bases. The CDR3 sequence is 15 residues long. V gave up 4 bases and J gave up 2 bases; unmatched junction bases: 9. CDR1 and CDR2 from the germline V gene are SGHNT and YYREEE (reference sequence). CDR3 bases: TGTGCCAGCAGCATTTCAGCGGGGCCCCCCTACGAGCAGTACTTC. Translating it yields CASSISAGPPYEQYF.

J is TRBJ2-2 and V is TRBV6-5; possibly TRBD1 or TRBD2 for D (5 bases each). CDR3 length: 15 residues. Trimming pared 2 bases from V and 0 bases from J, leaving 7 bases between. The germline CDR1 and CDR2 sequences are MNHEY and SVGAGI. Here the CDR3 reads CASSYGGPNTGELFF. As DNA, the CDR3 is TGTGCCAGCAGTTACGGGGGACCGAACACCGGGGAGCTGTTTTTT.

CDR3 region: CASSFQEDYGYTF. As DNA, the CDR3 is TGCGCCAGCAGCTTCCAGGAAGACTATGGCTACACCTTC. The chain carries TRBV5-1 and TRBJ1-2; D is ambiguous. V gave up 2 bases and J gave up 3 bases, with 8 bases separating them. This CDR3 contains 13 residues. Germline CDR1 is SGHRS and CDR2 is YFSETQ.

This clone was recorded once. CDR3 residues: CASSPPRASNTEAFF. In DNA, the CDR3 is TGTGCCAGCAGCCCCCCCAGAGCGTCGAACACTGAAGCTTTCTTT. This chain uses TRBV21-1 with TRBJ1-1. TRBV21-1 is tagged as a pseudogene. The CDR3 consists of 15 residues.

V is TRBV29-1 and J is TRBJ1-6, with a possible D match to TRBD1 (5 bases). Germline assignment: CDR1 SQVTM and CDR2 ANQGSEA. V lost 0 bases, J lost 14 bases, and 14 bases lay in between. The CDR3 is 13 residues long. Written as DNA, the CDR3 is TGCAGCGTTGAAGATCGCCATCGGGGGACCCTCCACTTT. Residues: CSVEDRHRGTLHF.

The chain recombines TRBV29-1 with TRBJ1-2; 9 bases match TRBD1. This CDR3 spans 14 amino acids. Germline-derived CDR1 and CDR2 are SQVTM and ANQGSEA. V shed 6 bases, J shed 3 bases, and the junction held 8 bases outside the gene matches. CDR3 bases: TGCAGCGTGACTCCGGGACAGGGAGACTATGGCTACACCTTC. Protein: CSVTPGQGDYGYTF.

Only a few counts were recorded for this clone. The rearrangement uses TRBV5-1 and TRBJ1-6; D is unclear. The CDR3 has 15 residues. V lost 0 bases, J lost 9 bases, and 13 bases lay in between. The germline gives CDR1 SGHRS, CDR2 YFSETQ. CDR3 in DNA: TGCGCCAGCAGCTTGGATCCAGGTTCTAGTTCACCCCTCCACTTT. It codes for CASSLDPGSSSPLHF.

There are a few counts of this clone. The rearrangement joins TRBV5-1 to TRBJ1-2, with D unresolved. V lost 2 bases, J lost 7 bases, and 15 bases lay in between. Germline V gene lookup returns CDR1 SGHRS and CDR2 YFSETQ. This CDR3 is built from 14 residues. The DNA for the CDR3 is TGCGCCAGCAGCTTTGGGGAGGGAAGTACTGGCTACACCTTC. Amino acid sequence: CASSFGEGSTGYTF.

The genes are TRBV27 and TRBJ2-5, with D perhaps matching TRBD2 (5 bases). The ends were cut back, 3 bases at V and 3 bases at J, with 11 bases in the middle. CDR1 and CDR2 from the germline V gene are MNHEY and SMNVEV (reference sequence). This CDR3 contains 14 residues. The chain's CDR3 is CASSFGGYKETQYF. In nucleotides, the CDR3 is TGTGCCAGCAGTTTCGGCGGGTACAAAGAGACCCAGTACTTC.

In this sample, this clone turned up a few times. J is TRBJ1-6 and V is TRBV6-2 or TRBV6-3; D call uncertain. V was pared by 2 bases and J by 12 bases, with 5 bases between. CDR3 length: 11 residues. Germline-derived CDR1 and CDR2 are MNHEY and SVGEGT. CDR3 coding DNA: TGTGCCAGCAGTTACCCCCAACCCCTCCACTTT. Translated, it gives CASSYPQPLHF.

The chain combines TRBV28 with TRBJ1-2, with D unclear. The germline V and J ends were trimmed by 6 bases and 7 bases, with 12 bases remaining between them. Germline assignment: CDR1 MDHEN and CDR2 SYDVKM. The CDR3 covers 12 residues. CDR3 in amino acids: CASRILSGGYTF. CDR3 DNA: TGTGCCAGCAGGATTTTATCCGGTGGCTACACCTTC.

The rearrangement links TRBV11-1 to TRBJ2-7; the D gene is possibly TRBD1 (5 bases). The germline V gene encodes CDR1 SGHAT and CDR2 FQDESV (reference sequence). Trimming removed 3 bases at V and 3 bases at J, with 9 bases between. This CDR3 has 13 amino acids. CDR3 DNA sequence: TGTGCCAGCAGCTTCCGACAGATCTACGAGCAGTACTTC. Amino acid sequence: CASSFRQIYEQYF.

The chain has TRBV4-1 and TRBJ1-2; D ambiguous. The CDR3 length is 15 residues. Between the trimmed V and J ends, which lost 1 base and 1 base, there was a span of 10 bases. Germline V gene lookup returns CDR1 MGHRA and CDR2 YSYEKL. DNA for the CDR3: TGCGCCAGCAGCCAAGGCCCAGAAATTAACTATGGCTACACCTTC. Its protein product is CASSQGPEINYGYTF.

This clone was observed a handful of times. This sequence joins TRBV2 and TRBJ2-2; 7 bases line up with TRBD2. Per the germline V gene, CDR1 is SNHLY and CDR2 is FYNNEI. Trimming removed 8 bases from V and 5 bases from J; junction bases left unmatched: 8. This CDR3 has 14 residues. The CDR3 DNA follows: TGTGCCAGCCGACCCACTAGCGTAACCGGGGAGCTGTTTTTT. Protein product: CASRPTSVTGELFF.

The genes are TRBV11-1 and TRBJ2-3; D gene unclear. V lost 1 base, J lost 5 bases, and 7 bases lay in between. The CDR3 sequence is 13 residues long. Per the germline V gene, CDR1 is SGHAT and CDR2 is FQDESV (reference sequence). The CDR3 bases are TGTGCCAGCAGCTTAGTGTGGGGAGATACGCAGTATTTT. Its protein product is CASSLVWGDTQYF.

The chain joins TRBV4-1 to TRBJ2-3; D may be TRBD2 (6 bases). The V gene lost 1 base and the J gene lost 7 bases, with 27 bases spanning the gap. This CDR3 spans 19 amino acids. Germline V gives CDR1 MGHRA, CDR2 YSYEKL. The CDR3: CASSQGGGRRRPRENTQYF. CDR3 coding DNA: TGCGCCAGCAGCCAAGGGGGAGGACGGAGACGCCCTCGGGAGAATACGCAGTATTTT.

In its sample, this clone was seen once. The chain uses TRBV5-1 and TRBJ2-1; 8 bases align to TRBD2. There are 16 residues in the CDR3. CDR1 and CDR2 (germline): SGHRS, YFSETQ. The trim removed 1 base at V and 4 bases at J, leaving 7 bases unmatched. In nucleotides, the CDR3 is TGCGCCAGCAGCTTGTCTCCCGGGAGGGAGTACAATGAGCAGTTCTTC. Its translation is CASSLSPGREYNEQFF.

This chain joins TRBV18 and TRBJ2-5; 8 bases fit TRBD2. This CDR3 region has 14 residues. With V trimmed by 3 bases and J by 4 bases, 4 bases remained unmatched. Germline V lookup: CDR1 KGHSH, CDR2 LQKENI. CDR3 in DNA: TGTGCCAGCTCACCTCGGGAGGGGCCAGAGACCCAGTACTTC. Translating it yields CASSPREGPETQYF.

The CDR3 reads CASSLDMKNTEAFF. Written as DNA, the CDR3 is TGTGCCAGCAGCTTGGACATGAAGAACACTGAAGCTTTCTTT. V and J are TRBV5-6 and TRBJ1-1; D not resolved. Germline V gene data show CDR1 as SGHDT and CDR2 as YYEEEE. The CDR3 runs 14 residues. V was trimmed by 0 bases and J by 1 base, leaving 7 bases between them. The full variable domain, rest sourced from reference TRBV5-6 and TRBJ1-1, is DAGVTQSPTHLIKTRGQQVTLRCSPKSGHDTVSWYQQALGQGPQFIFQYYEEEERQRGNFPDRFSGHQFPNYSSELNVNALLLGDSALYLCASSLDMKNTEAFFGQGTRLTVV.

The chain employs TRBV10-3 and TRBJ2-7; 13 positions agree with TRBD2. CDR1 and CDR2 (germline): ENHRY, SYGVKD. The CDR3 runs 13 residues. The V and J ends lost 8 bases and 7 bases, in that order; junction bases with no gene match: 5. The CDR3 region has the DNA TGTGCCATCGCGGGACTAGCGGGGAGTGAGCAGTACTTC. It codes for CAIAGLAGSEQYF.

CDR3: CASSPTGVGYNEQFF. CDR3 DNA: TGCGCCAGCAGCCCGACGGGAGTAGGCTACAATGAGCAGTTCTTC. This chain connects TRBV5-1 to TRBJ2-1, with a weak D call TRBD2 (6 bases). The V gene's germline CDR1 is SGHRS and CDR2 YFSETQ. Trimming cost V 4 bases and J 3 bases, with 14 bases left between them. The CDR3 has 15 residues.

This chain links TRBV5-1 with TRBJ1-4; the D is unclear. Between the trimmed V and J ends, which lost 3 bases and 2 bases, there was a span of 8 bases. The CDR3 has 14 residues. The germline CDR1 and CDR2 sequences are SGHRS and YFSETQ. The CDR3 sequence: CASSWGGTNEKLFF. The CDR3 nucleotides read TGCGCCAGCAGCTGGGGTGGTACTAATGAAAAACTGTTTTTT.